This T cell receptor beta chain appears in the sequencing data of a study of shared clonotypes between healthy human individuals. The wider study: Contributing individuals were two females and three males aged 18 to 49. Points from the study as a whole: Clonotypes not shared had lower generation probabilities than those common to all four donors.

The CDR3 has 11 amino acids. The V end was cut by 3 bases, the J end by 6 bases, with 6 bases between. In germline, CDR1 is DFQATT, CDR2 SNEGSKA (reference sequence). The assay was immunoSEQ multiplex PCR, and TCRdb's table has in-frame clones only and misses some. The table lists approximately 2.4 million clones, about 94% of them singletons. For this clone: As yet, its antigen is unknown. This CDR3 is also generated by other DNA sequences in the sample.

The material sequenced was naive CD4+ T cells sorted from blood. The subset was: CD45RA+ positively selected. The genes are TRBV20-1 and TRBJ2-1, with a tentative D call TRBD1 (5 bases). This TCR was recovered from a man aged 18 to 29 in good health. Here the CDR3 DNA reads TGCAGTGCTAGCAGGGCCAATGAGCAGTTCTTC. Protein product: CSASRANEQFF.